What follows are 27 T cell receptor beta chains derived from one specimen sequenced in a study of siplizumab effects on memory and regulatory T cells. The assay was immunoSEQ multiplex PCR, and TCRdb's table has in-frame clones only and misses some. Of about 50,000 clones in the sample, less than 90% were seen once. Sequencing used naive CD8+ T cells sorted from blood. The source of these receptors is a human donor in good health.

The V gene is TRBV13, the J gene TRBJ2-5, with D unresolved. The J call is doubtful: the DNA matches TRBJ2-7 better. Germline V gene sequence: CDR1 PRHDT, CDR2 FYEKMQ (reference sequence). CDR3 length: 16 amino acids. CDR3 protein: CASSFPTGPRSYEQYF. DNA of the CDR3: TGTGCCAGCAGCTTTCCAACCGGGCCACGCTCCTACGAGCAGTACTTC.

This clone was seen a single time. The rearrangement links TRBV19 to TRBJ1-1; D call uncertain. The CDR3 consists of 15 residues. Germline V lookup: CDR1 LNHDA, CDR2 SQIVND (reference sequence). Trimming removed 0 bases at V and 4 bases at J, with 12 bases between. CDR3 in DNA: TGTGCCAGTAGTATAGATCATAGGGAGACCACTGAAGCTTTCTTT. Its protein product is CASSIDHRETTEAFF.

CDR3 coding DNA: TGTGCCAGCACCTCGCAGGGGGGTCGGGACACCATATATTTT. This gives the protein CASTSQGGRDTIYF. V and J are TRBV7-9 and TRBJ1-3, with TRBD1 matching 7 bases. Germline loops: CDR1 SEHNR, CDR2 FQNEAQ (reference sequence). The CDR3 spans 14 residues. Trimming took 7 bases from V and 8 from J; bases not matched to a gene: 11. Supplemented by reference TRBV7-9 and TRBJ1-3, the full variable domain reads DTGVSQNPRHKITKRGQNVTFRCDPISEHNRLYWYRQTLGQGPEFLTYFQNEAQLEKSRLLSDRFSAERPKGSFSTLEIQRTEQGDSAMYLCASTSQGGRDTIYFGEGSWLTVV.

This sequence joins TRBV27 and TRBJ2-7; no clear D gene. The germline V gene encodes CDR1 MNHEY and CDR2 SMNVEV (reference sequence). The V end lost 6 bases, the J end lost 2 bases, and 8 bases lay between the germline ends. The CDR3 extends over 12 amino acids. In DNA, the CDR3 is TGTGCCAGCAGCGGGTCCGCCTACGAGCAGTACTTC. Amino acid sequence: CASSGSAYEQYF.

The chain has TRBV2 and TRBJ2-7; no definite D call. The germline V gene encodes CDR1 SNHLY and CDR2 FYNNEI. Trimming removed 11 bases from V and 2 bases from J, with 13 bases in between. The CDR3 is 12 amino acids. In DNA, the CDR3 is TGTGCCGCATTTGAGTCGCCCTACGAGCAGTACTTC. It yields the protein CAAFESPYEQYF.

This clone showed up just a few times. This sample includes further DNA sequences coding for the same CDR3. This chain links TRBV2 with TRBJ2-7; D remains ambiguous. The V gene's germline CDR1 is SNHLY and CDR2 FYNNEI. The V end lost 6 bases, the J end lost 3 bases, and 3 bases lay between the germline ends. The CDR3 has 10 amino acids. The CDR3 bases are TGTGCCAGCAGCGGCTACGAGCAGTACTTC. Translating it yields CASSGYEQYF.

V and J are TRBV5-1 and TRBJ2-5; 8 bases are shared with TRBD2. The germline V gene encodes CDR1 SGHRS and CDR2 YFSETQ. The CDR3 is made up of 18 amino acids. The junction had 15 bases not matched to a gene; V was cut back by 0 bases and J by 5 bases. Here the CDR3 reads CASSLEGASGPGAETQYF. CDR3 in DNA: TGCGCCAGCAGCTTGGAAGGAGCTAGCGGGCCAGGTGCGGAGACCCAGTACTTC.

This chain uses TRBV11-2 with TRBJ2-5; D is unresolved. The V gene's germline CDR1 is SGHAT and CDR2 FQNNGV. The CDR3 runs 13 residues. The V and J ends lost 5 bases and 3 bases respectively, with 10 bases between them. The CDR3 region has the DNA TGTGCCAGCAGCCTCCGACCTGAAGAGACCCAGTACTTC. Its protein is CASSLRPEETQYF.

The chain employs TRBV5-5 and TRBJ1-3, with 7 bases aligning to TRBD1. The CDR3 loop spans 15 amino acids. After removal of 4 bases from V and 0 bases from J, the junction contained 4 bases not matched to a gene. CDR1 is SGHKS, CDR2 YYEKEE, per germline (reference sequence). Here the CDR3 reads CASSPGQDSGNTIYF. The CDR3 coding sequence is TGTGCCAGCAGCCCCGGACAGGACTCTGGAAACACCATATATTTT.

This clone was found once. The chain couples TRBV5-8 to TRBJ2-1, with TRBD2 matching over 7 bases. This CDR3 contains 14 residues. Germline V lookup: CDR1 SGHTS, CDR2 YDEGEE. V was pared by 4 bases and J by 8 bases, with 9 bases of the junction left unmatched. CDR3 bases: TGTGCCAGCAGCCTCGGACTAGGTGCTGATGAGCAGTTCTTC. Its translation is CASSLGLGADEQFF.

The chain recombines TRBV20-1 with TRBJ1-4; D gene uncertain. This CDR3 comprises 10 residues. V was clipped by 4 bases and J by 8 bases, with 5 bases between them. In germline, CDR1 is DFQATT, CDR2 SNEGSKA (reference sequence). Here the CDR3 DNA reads TGCAGTGCTACGACAGAAAAACTGTTTTTT. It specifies CSATTEKLFF.

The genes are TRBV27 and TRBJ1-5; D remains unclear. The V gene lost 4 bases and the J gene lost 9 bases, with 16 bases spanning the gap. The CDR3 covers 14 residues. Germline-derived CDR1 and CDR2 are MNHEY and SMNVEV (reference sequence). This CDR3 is CASSSRALIWPQHF. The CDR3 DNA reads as TGTGCCAGCAGTTCTCGGGCCTTAATATGGCCCCAGCATTTT.

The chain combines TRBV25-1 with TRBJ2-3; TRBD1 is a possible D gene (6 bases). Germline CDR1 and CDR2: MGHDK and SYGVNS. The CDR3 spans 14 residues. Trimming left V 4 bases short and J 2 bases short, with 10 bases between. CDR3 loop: CASSVGQNTDTQYF. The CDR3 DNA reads TGTGCCAGCAGTGTGGGACAAAACACAGATACGCAGTATTTT.

In DNA, the CDR3 is TGTGCCAGCAGTCCGCTTTCACCGGGACAGGGGAACTCTCTCCACACAGATACGCAGTATTTT. The encoded protein is CASSPLSPGQGNSLHTDTQYF. The chain carries TRBV28 and TRBJ2-3, with 10 bases matching TRBD1. Germline CDR1 and CDR2: MDHEN and SYDVKM. This CDR3 comprises 21 residues. Trimming at V came to 5 bases and at J to 2 bases, leaving 22 bases not matched to a gene.

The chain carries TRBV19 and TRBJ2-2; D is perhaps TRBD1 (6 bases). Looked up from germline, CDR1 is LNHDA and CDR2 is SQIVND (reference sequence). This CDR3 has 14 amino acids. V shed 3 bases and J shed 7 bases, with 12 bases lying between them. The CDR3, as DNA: TGTGCCAGTAGTATGTCAGGGGCAGGCGGGGAGCTGTTTTTT. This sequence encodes CASSMSGAGGELFF.

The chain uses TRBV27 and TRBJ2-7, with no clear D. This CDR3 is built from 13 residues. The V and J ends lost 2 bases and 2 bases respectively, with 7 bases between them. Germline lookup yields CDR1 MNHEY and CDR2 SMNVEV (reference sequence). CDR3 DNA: TGTGCCAGCAGTTTAGCACCACCCTACGAGCAGTACTTC. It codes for CASSLAPPYEQYF.

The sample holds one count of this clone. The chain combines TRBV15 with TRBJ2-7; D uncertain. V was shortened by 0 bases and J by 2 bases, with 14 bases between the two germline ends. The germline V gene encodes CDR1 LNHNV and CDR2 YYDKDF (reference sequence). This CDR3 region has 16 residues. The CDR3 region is CATSRDFSTAAYEQYF. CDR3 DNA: TGTGCCACCAGCAGAGACTTCAGCACGGCCGCCTACGAGCAGTACTTC.

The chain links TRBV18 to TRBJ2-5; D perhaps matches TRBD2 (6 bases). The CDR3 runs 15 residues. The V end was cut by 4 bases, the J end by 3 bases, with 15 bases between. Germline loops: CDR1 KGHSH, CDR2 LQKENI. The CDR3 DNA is TGTGCCAGCTCACGCGGGTGGACTAATAAAGAGACCCAGTACTTC. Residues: CASSRGWTNKETQYF.

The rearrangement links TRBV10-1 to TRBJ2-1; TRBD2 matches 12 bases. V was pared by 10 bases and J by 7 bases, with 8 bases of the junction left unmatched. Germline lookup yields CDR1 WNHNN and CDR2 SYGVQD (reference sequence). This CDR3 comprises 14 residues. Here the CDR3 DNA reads TGCGCCACAGCAAGACTAGCGGGAGTAAATGAGCAGTTCTTC. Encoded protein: CATARLAGVNEQFF.

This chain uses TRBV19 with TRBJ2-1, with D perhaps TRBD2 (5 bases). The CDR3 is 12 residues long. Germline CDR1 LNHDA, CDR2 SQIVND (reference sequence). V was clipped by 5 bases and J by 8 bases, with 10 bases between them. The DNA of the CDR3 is TGTGCCAGTAGTCCATTCGGGGATGAGCAGTTCTTC. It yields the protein CASSPFGDEQFF.

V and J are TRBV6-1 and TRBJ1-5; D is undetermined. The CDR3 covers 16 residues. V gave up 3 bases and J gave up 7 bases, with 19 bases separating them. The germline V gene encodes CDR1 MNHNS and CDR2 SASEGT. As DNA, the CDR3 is TGTGCCAGCAGTGAGGAGATGATAAGCGACCGGCAGCCCCAGCATTTT. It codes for CASSEEMISDRQPQHF.

In DNA form, the CDR3 reads TGTGCCAGCAGCACCGTGGGGGACAGGGCCCACGAGCAGTACTTC. Residues: CASSTVGDRAHEQYF. The chain carries TRBV9 and TRBJ2-7; 9 bases match TRBD1. Germline V gives CDR1 SGDLS, CDR2 YYNGEE. Losses at the gene ends were 4 bases for V and 5 bases for J; bases not matched to a gene: 10. This CDR3 contains 15 residues.

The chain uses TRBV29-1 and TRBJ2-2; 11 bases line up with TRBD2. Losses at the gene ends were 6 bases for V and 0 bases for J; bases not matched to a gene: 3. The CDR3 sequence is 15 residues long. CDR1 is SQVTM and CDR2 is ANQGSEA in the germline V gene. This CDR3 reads CSVEGLAANTGELFF. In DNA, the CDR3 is TGCAGCGTCGAGGGACTAGCGGCGAACACCGGGGAGCTGTTTTTT.

The DNA of the CDR3 is TGTGCCAGTACCCTTATAGGGAACACCGGGGAGCTGTTTTTT. Its protein is CASTLIGNTGELFF. The rearrangement links TRBV19 to TRBJ2-2; D gene unclear. In germline, CDR1 is LNHDA, CDR2 SQIVND (reference sequence). The V and J ends lost 7 bases and 1 base respectively, with 10 bases between them. This CDR3 contains 14 residues.

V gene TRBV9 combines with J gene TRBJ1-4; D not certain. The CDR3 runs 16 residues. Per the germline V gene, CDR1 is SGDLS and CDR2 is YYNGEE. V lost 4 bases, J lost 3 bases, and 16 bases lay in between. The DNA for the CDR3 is TGTGCCAGCAGCCGAGACACAACAACTGCTAATGAAAAACTGTTTTTT. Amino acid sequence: CASSRDTTTANEKLFF.

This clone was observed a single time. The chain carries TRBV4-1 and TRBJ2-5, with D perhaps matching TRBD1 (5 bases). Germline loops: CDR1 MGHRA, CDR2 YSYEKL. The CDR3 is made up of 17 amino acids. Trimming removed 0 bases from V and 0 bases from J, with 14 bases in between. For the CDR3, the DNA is TGCGCCAGCAGCCAAGATCCAGGGCGAGTGTACCAAGAGACCCAGTACTTC. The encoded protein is CASSQDPGRVYQETQYF.

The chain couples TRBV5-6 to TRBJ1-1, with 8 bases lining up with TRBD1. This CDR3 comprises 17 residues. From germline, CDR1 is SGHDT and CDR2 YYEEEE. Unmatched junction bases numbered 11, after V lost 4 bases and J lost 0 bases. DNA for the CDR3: TGTGCCAGCAGCCCTGTGACAGGGGCTCCGCTGAACACTGAAGCTTTCTTT. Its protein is CASSPVTGAPLNTEAFF.